This TCR beta chain was recorded in a study of T cell repertoires in cytomegalovirus infection. Across the whole study: Recently identified HLA-C-restricted CMV epitopes were among the peptides used.

TCRdb re-called the reads with MiXCR, one entry per CDR3 protein. The table records about half a million distinct CDR3 sequences, about 33% of them present only once. Germline V gene sequence: CDR1 MNHEY, CDR2 SVGEGT. The CDR3 is made up of 16 amino acids. Losses at the gene ends were 0 bases for V and 5 bases for J; bases not matched to a gene: 8. Points on this clonotype: The antigen is unknown.

The receptor comes from a human donor in good health (CMV status not recorded). Some clones in this sample may be carry-over from other donors' samples. Here the sequenced sample was cultured PBMCs, taken from culture after CMV antigen stimulation. The chain has TRBV6-2 or TRBV6-3 and TRBJ2-5; 8 bases are a match to TRBD2. The CDR3 spells CASSYSRGSGKETQYF. CDR3 bases: TGTGCCAGCAGTTACTCCCGTGGTAGCGGGAAGGAGACCCAGTACTTC.